This TCR beta chain appears in the sequencing data of a study of a mutant IDH1 vaccine in newly diagnosed glioma. Across the whole study: The treated group averaged about 39 years old and was about 62% male, about 40% female. Patients were pretreated with radiotherapy, temozolomide, or both, mostly both.

The CDR3 has 17 residues. Germline V lookup: CDR1 SGHTA, CDR2 FQGNSA. Trimming cost V 5 bases and J 5 bases, with 19 bases left between them. Time point given: week 11, during vaccination. What each vaccine dose contained was 300 ug of mutant IDH1 20-mer peptide, accompanied by topical imiquimod. The donors' diagnosis was new WHO grade 3 or 4 astrocytoma that was IDH1-mutant and ATRX-lost. Assay: immunoSEQ multiplex PCR; the TCRdb copy retains only in-frame clones and omits some. The table includes 25,000 to 35,000 clones, around 91% detected once. As for this clone: Its antigen is not identified.

The source of this sequence is a man younger than 35 with glioma. The chain combines TRBV7-2 with TRBJ2-6; D ambiguous. Sequencing used PBMCs, obtained from a glioma patient whose treatment included an IDH1 peptide vaccine. The CDR3 nucleotides are TGTGCCAGCAGCCTGCGAAACAGACAAAGTCGGGCCAACGTCCTGACTTTC. Its protein is CASSLRNRQSRANVLTF.